This TCR beta chain was captured in a study of shared clonotypes between healthy human individuals. Produced via immunoSEQ multiplex PCR; TCRdb's table is partial and in-frame only. The top ten hold about a quarter of the sample, which has hundreds of thousands of clones, roughly 94% seen once. The ends lost 5 bases at V and 8 bases at J; junction bases unmatched: 11. CDR3 length equals 15 residues. From germline, CDR1 is SEHNR and CDR2 FQNEAQ (reference sequence). Naivety among CD8 cells was defined by CD45RO negativity and positive CCR7 selection, thereby excluding terminally differentiated effector memory CD45RA+ cells.

This chain uses TRBV7-9 with TRBJ2-1; TRBD1 aligns across 8 bases. The source of this sequence is a man aged 25 to 45 in good health. Sequenced sample: naive CD8+ T cells sorted from blood. The CDR3 region has the DNA TGTGCCAGCAGCCCGAGGACAGGGAAGTTGGATGAGCAGTTCTTC. This translates into CASSPRTGKLDEQFF.